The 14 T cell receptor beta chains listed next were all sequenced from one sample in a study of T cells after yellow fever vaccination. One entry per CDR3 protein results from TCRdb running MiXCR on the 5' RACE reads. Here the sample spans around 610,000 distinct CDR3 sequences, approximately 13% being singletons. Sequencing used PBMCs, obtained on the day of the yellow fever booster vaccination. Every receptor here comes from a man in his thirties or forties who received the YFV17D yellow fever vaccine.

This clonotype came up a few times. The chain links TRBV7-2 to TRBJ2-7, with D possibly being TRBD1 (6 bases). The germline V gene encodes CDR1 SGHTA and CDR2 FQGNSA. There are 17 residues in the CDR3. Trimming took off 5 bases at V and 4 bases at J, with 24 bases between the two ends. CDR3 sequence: CASSRTFGGGKSYEQYF. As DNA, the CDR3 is TGTGCCAGCAGCCGTACGTTTGGGGGCGGAAAGTCGTACGAGCAGTACTTC.

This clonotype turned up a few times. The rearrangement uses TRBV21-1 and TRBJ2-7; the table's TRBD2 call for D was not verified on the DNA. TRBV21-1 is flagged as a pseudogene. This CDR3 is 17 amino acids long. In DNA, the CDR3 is TGTGCCAGCAGCAAAGAGGGTAGAGCGGGCGATCCCTCCGAGCAGTACTTC. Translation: CASSKEGRAGDPSEQYF.

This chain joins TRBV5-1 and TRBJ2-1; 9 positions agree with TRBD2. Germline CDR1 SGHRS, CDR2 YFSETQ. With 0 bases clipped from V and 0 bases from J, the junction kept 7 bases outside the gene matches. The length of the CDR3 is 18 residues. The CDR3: CASSLDFSGRPSYNEQFF. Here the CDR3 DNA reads TGCGCCAGCAGCTTGGATTTTAGCGGGAGACCCTCCTACAATGAGCAGTTCTTC.

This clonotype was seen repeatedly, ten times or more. DNA for the CDR3: TGTGCCAGCAGTATACTAGAGCTGTTTTTT. The encoded protein is CASSILELFF. This rearrangement joins TRBV12-3 or TRBV12-4 to TRBJ2-2, with unresolved D. V was shortened by 5 bases and J by 11 bases, with 6 bases between the two germline ends. The CDR3 covers 10 residues.

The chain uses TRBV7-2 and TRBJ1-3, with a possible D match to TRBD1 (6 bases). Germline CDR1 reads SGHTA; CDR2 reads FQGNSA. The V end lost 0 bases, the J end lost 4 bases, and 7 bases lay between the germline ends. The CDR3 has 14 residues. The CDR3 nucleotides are TGTGCCAGCAGCTTAGCCGACAGGGGAAACACCATATATTTT. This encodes CASSLADRGNTIYF.

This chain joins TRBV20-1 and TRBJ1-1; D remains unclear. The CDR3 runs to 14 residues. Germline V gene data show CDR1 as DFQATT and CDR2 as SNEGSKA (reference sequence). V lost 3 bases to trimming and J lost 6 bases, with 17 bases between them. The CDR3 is CSASPPAGGPEAFF. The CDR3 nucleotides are TGCAGTGCTAGTCCTCCAGCCGGAGGGCCTGAAGCTTTCTTT.

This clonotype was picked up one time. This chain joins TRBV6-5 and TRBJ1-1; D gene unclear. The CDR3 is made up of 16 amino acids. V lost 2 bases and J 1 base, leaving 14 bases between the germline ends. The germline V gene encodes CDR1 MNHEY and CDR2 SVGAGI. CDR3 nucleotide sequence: TGTGCCAGCAGTTACGGGTCGAGGACTAGGAACACTGAAGCTTTCTTT. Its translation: CASSYGSRTRNTEAFF.

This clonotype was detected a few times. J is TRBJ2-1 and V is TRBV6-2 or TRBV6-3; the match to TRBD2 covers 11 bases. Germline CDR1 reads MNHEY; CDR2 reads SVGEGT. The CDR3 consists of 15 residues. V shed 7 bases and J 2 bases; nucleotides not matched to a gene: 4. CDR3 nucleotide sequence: TGTGCCAGCAAAGTAGCGGGAGGGCCCTACAATGAGCAGTTCTTC. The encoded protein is CASKVAGGPYNEQFF.

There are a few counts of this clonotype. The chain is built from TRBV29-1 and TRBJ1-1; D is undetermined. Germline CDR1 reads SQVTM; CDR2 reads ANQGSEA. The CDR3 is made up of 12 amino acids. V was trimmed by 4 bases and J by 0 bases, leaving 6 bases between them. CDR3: CSVVAVNTEAFF. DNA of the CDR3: TGCAGCGTTGTGGCGGTGAACACTGAAGCTTTCTTT.

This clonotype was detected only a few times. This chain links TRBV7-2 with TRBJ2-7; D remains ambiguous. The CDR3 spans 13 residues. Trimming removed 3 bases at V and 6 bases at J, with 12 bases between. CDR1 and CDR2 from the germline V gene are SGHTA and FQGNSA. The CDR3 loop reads CASSFLGLGEQYF. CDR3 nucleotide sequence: TGTGCCAGCAGCTTCCTAGGGCTGGGCGAGCAGTACTTC.

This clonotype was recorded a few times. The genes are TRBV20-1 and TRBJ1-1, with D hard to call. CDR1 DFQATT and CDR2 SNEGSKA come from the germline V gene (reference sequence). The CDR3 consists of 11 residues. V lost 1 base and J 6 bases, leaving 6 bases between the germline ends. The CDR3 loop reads CSARVGPEAFF. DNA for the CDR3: TGCAGTGCTAGAGTGGGTCCTGAAGCTTTCTTT.

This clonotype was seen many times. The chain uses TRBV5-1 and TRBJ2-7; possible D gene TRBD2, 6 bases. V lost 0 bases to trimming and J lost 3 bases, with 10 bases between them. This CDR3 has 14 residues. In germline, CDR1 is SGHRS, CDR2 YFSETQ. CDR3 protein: CASSLEAGSYEQYF. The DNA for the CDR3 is TGCGCCAGCAGCTTGGAAGCCGGGAGCTACGAGCAGTACTTC.

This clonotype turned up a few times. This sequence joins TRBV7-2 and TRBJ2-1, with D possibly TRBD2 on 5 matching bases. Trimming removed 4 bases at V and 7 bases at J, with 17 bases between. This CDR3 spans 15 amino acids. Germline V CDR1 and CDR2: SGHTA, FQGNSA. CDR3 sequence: CASSWKAARGNEQFF. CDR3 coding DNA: TGTGCCAGCAGCTGGAAGGCCGCCCGGGGTAATGAGCAGTTCTTC. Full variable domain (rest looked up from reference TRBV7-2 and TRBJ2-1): GAGVSQSPSNKVTEKGKDVELRCDPISGHTALYWYRQSLGQGLEFLIYFQGNSAPDKSGLPSDRFSAERTGGSVSTLTIQRTQQEDSAVYLCASSWKAARGNEQFFGPGTRLTVL.

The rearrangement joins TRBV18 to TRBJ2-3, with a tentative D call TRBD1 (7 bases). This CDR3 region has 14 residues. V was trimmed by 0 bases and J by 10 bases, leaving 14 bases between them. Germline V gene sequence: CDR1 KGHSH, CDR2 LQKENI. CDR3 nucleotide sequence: TGTGCCAGCTCACCACCCCAGGGGGAGGATGCGCAGTATTTT. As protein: CASSPPQGEDAQYF. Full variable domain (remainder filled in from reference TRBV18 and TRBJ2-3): NAGVMQNPRHLVRRRGQEARLRCSPMKGHSHVYWYRQLPEEGLKFMVYLQKENIIDESGMPKERFSAEFPKEGPSILRIQQVVRGDSAAYFCASSPPQGEDAQYFGPGTRLTVL.